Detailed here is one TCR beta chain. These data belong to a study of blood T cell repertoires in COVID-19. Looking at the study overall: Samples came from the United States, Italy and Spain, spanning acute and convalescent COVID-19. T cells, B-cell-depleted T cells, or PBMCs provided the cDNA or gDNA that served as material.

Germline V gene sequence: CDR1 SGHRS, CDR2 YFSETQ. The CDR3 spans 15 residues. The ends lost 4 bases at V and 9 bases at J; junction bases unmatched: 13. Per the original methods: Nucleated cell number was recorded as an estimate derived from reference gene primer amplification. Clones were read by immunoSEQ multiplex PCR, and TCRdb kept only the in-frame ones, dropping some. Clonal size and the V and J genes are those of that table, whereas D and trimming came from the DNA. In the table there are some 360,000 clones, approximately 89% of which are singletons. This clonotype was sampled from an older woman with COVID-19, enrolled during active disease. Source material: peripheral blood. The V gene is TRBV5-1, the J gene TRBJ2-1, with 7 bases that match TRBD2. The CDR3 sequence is CASSILAEDFSEQFF. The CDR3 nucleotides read TGCGCCAGCAGCATTCTAGCGGAGGATTTCAGTGAGCAGTTCTTC. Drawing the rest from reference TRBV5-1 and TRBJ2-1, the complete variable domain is KAGVTQTPRYLIKTRGQQVTLSCSPISGHRSVSWYQQTPGQGLQFLFEYFSETQRNKGNFPGRFSGRQFSNSRSEMNVSTLELGDSALYLCASSILAEDFSEQFFGPGTRLTVL.